Each of the 21 T cell receptor beta chains below was sequenced from the same sample in a study of shared clonotypes between healthy human individuals. CD45RO-negative, CCR7-positively selected cells formed the naive CD8 fraction, excluding terminally differentiated effector memory CD45RA+ cells. Sequencing used immunoSEQ multiplex PCR; TCRdb keeps in-frame clones, though not all of them. The sample lists some 1,900,000 clones, about 95% seen once, with under 1.5% in the top ten. Input material: naive CD8+ T cells sorted from blood. The source is a man between 18 and 29 years old in good health.

The chain recombines TRBV6-1 with TRBJ1-2, with a tentative D call TRBD1 (5 bases). The CDR3 is 15 residues long. Deletions cut 2 bases from V and 5 bases from J, with 15 bases between. Germline V gene lookup returns CDR1 MNHNS and CDR2 SASEGT. The CDR3 DNA reads as TGTGCCAGCAGTGAAAAGTCGCCAGGGTGGTATGGCTACACCTTC. Encoded protein: CASSEKSPGWYGYTF.

CDR3 sequence: CAWSVGSGENEQYF. The CDR3 DNA follows: TGTGCCTGGAGTGTCGGGAGTGGAGAGAACGAGCAGTACTTC. The chain couples TRBV30 to TRBJ2-7, with D possibly TRBD2 on 6 matching bases. V was clipped by 0 bases and J by 5 bases, with 14 bases between them. Germline CDR1 reads GTSNPN; CDR2 reads SVGIG (reference sequence). CDR3 length: 14 amino acids.

This clone occurred a few times. The rearrangement joins TRBV19 to TRBJ1-2, with unresolved D. V dropped 10 bases and J dropped 7 bases, with 16 bases sitting between them. In germline, CDR1 is LNHDA, CDR2 SQIVND (reference sequence). The CDR3 loop spans 12 amino acids. CDR3 sequence: CATSSASSGYTF. The CDR3 nucleotides read TGTGCCACCTCTTCGGCAAGCAGTGGCTACACCTTC.

The genes are TRBV10-2 and TRBJ2-3, with TRBD2 matching over 9 bases. The germline CDR1 and CDR2 sequences are WSHSY and SAAADI. The V and J ends lost 6 bases and 2 bases, in that order; junction bases with no gene match: 12. The CDR3 is 17 amino acids. As DNA, the CDR3 is TGCGCCAGCAGCGGGGGCGTACTAGCGGGCCCCACAGATACGCAGTATTTT. It yields the protein CASSGGVLAGPTDTQYF.

This chain connects TRBV5-6 to TRBJ1-2; no definite D call. V gave up 0 bases and J gave up 4 bases, with 7 bases separating them. Germline V gene sequence: CDR1 SGHDT, CDR2 YYEEEE. The CDR3 has 13 residues. CDR3 loop: CASSLDDPYGYTF. CDR3 nucleotides: TGTGCCAGCAGCTTGGACGACCCCTATGGCTACACCTTC.

The chain couples TRBV9 to TRBJ2-3, with TRBD2 identical over 16 bases. Per germline, CDR1 SGDLS and CDR2 YYNGEE. After removal of 4 bases from V and 4 bases from J, the junction contained 6 bases not matched to a gene. The CDR3 runs 17 residues. CDR3 in DNA: TGTGCCAGCAGCACCGGGACTAGCGGGGGGGCATCAGATACGCAGTATTTT. Its protein is CASSTGTSGGASDTQYF.

The chain employs TRBV4-1 and TRBJ2-7; the D gene is possibly TRBD1 (5 bases). Trimming cost V 2 bases and J 2 bases, with 16 bases left between them. This CDR3 is built from 16 residues. Germline assignment: CDR1 MGHRA and CDR2 YSYEKL. CDR3 DNA: TGCGCCAGCAGCCAACAAGGAGCAGGGTACCCCTACGAGCAGTACTTC. Translating it yields CASSQQGAGYPYEQYF.

V is TRBV30 and J is TRBJ2-7, with D possibly TRBD1 on 6 matching bases. The CDR3 has 14 amino acids. The V end was cut by 1 base, the J end by 5 bases, with 15 bases between. CDR1 is GTSNPN and CDR2 is SVGIG in the germline V gene (reference sequence). The CDR3 DNA reads TGTGCCTGGAGTGGATACACAGGGATCGACGAGCAGTACTTC. Translation: CAWSGYTGIDEQYF.

The V gene is TRBV7-9, the J gene TRBJ1-5; D gene unclear. The germline V gene has CDR1 SEHNR and CDR2 FQNEAQ (reference sequence). This CDR3 has 14 amino acids. The ends were cut back, 1 base at V and 6 bases at J, with 10 bases in the middle. CDR3 DNA sequence: TGTGCCAGCAGCTTAGACGCAGCGGGTCAGCCCCAGCATTTT. This encodes CASSLDAAGQPQHF.

This chain's CDR3 is CASSLVGGLAGVGTDTQYF. The CDR3 bases are TGTGCCAGCAGCTTAGTTGGGGGGCTAGCGGGAGTGGGAACAGATACGCAGTATTTT. V usage is TRBV7-8 and J usage is TRBJ2-3, with 10 positions matching TRBD2. CDR3 length: 19 amino acids. Germline CDR1 and CDR2: SGHVS and FQNEAQ. The junction had 13 bases not matched to a gene; V was cut back by 1 base and J by 3 bases.

V gene TRBV27 combines with J gene TRBJ2-2; D uncertain. Germline-derived CDR1 and CDR2 are MNHEY and SMNVEV (reference sequence). The V gene lost 8 bases and the J gene lost 6 bases, with 16 bases spanning the gap. The CDR3 is 14 amino acids. DNA for the CDR3: TGTGCCAGCTGTTCCAACAACCGGCCCGGGGAGCTGTTTTTT. Protein: CASCSNNRPGELFF.

Concerning this clone: In the same sample, other DNA sequences code for this CDR3. As DNA, the CDR3 is TGTGCCTGGAGTGTAGGGGGAGGCTACGAGCAGTACTTC. This sequence encodes CAWSVGGGYEQYF. This chain connects TRBV30 to TRBJ2-7; D is possibly TRBD1 or TRBD2 (6 bases each). The CDR3 loop spans 13 amino acids. The V end was cut by 0 bases, the J end by 3 bases, with 9 bases between. Germline CDR1 reads GTSNPN; CDR2 reads SVGIG (reference sequence).

This clone was recorded a few times. This CDR3 is also generated by other DNA sequences in the sample. This rearrangement joins TRBV5-6 to TRBJ2-7; D gene ambiguous. V was shortened by 0 bases and J by 3 bases, with 4 bases between the two germline ends. This CDR3 is 12 amino acids long. Germline loops: CDR1 SGHDT, CDR2 YYEEEE. This chain's CDR3 is CASSLEGYEQYF. The CDR3 region has the DNA TGTGCCAGCAGCTTGGAGGGCTACGAGCAGTACTTC. Filled out from reference TRBV5-6 and TRBJ2-7, the complete variable domain reads DAGVTQSPTHLIKTRGQQVTLRCSPKSGHDTVSWYQQALGQGPQFIFQYYEEEERQRGNFPDRFSGHQFPNYSSELNVNALLLGDSALYLCASSLEGYEQYFGPGTRLTVT.

CDR3 bases: TGTGCCAGCAGCTTCGACGGAAGCTCCTACGAGCAGTACTTC. Residues: CASSFDGSSYEQYF. This chain connects TRBV7-9 to TRBJ2-7, with D uncertain. The V and J ends lost 3 bases and 0 bases respectively, with 9 bases between them. Germline V gene lookup returns CDR1 SEHNR and CDR2 FQNEAQ (reference sequence). The CDR3 length is 14 residues. The variable domain in full, completed from reference TRBV7-9 and TRBJ2-7, reads DTGVSQNPRHKITKRGQNVTFRCDPISEHNRLYWYRQTLGQGPEFLTYFQNEAQLEKSRLLSDRFSAERPKGSFSTLEIQRTEQGDSAMYLCASSFDGSSYEQYFGPGTRLTVT.

The V call is TRBV4-3, the J call TRBJ2-4; D uncertain. The CDR3 loop spans 19 amino acids. Trimming stripped 0 bases from V and 0 bases from J, with 18 bases between. Germline-derived CDR1 and CDR2 are LGHNA and YSLEER. CDR3 DNA sequence: TGCGCCAGCAGCCAAGATGCCCGGCCAGCCCGGCAAGCCAAAAACATTCAGTACTTC. Residues: CASSQDARPARQAKNIQYF.

The chain combines TRBV15 with TRBJ1-5; D is unclear. The CDR3 runs 15 residues. Between the trimmed V and J ends, which lost 0 bases and 6 bases, there was a span of 12 bases. Germline CDR1 LNHNV, CDR2 YYDKDF (reference sequence). CDR3 residues: CATSRDLGISQPQHF. The CDR3, as DNA: TGTGCCACCAGCAGAGATCTAGGAATTAGTCAGCCCCAGCATTTT. The whole variable domain, filled in from reference TRBV15 and TRBJ1-5, reads DAMVIQNPRYQVTQFGKPVTLSCSQTLNHNVMYWYQQKSSQAPKLLFHYYDKDFNNEADTPDNFQSRRPNTSFCFLDIRSPGLGDTAMYLCATSRDLGISQPQHFGDGTRLSIL.

This clone appeared once. Other DNA sequences in this specimen translate into the identical CDR3. The genes are TRBV30 and TRBJ1-5; D gene uncertain. The CDR3 is made up of 14 amino acids. V shed 2 bases and J shed 0 bases, with 8 bases lying between them. The germline V gene has CDR1 GTSNPN and CDR2 SVGIG (reference sequence). The CDR3 is CAWSWENSNQPQHF. The CDR3 nucleotides are TGTGCCTGGAGTTGGGAGAATAGCAATCAGCCCCAGCATTTT.

Points on this clone: Different DNA sequences within this sample yield the same CDR3. The rearrangement links TRBV27 to TRBJ1-1; D unclear. Germline V gene lookup returns CDR1 MNHEY and CDR2 SMNVEV (reference sequence). This CDR3 spans 13 amino acids. With 0 bases removed from V and 1 base from J, the gap between germline ends came to 3 bases. The chain's CDR3 is CASSLSANTEAFF. As DNA, the CDR3 is TGTGCCAGCAGTTTATCGGCGAACACTGAAGCTTTCTTT.

This chain joins TRBV20-1 and TRBJ1-1, with D unclear. Looked up from germline, CDR1 is DFQATT and CDR2 is SNEGSKA (reference sequence). V was shortened by 2 bases and J by 4 bases, with 5 bases between the two germline ends. There are 11 residues in the CDR3. The CDR3 sequence is CSARSGTEAFF. Here the CDR3 DNA reads TGCAGTGCTAGAAGTGGCACTGAAGCTTTCTTT.

The gene calls are TRBV9 and TRBJ2-1; D unclear. The CDR3 spans 14 residues. V was pared by 7 bases and J by 6 bases, with 17 bases between. In germline, CDR1 is SGDLS, CDR2 YYNGEE. The CDR3 sequence: CASGDRAYTNEQFF. The CDR3 DNA reads TGTGCCAGCGGCGATCGAGCGTATACCAATGAGCAGTTCTTC.

The chain carries TRBV7-9 and TRBJ2-1, with TRBD2 matching over 7 bases. There are 14 residues in the CDR3. Germline V gene sequence: CDR1 SEHNR, CDR2 FQNEAQ (reference sequence). V lost 1 base to trimming and J lost 8 bases; unmatched junction nucleotides: 5. CDR3 in amino acids: CASSLGVLADEQFF. The CDR3 DNA follows: TGTGCCAGCAGCTTAGGCGTCCTAGCGGATGAGCAGTTCTTC.